The subject of this entry is one T cell receptor beta chain. The sample comes from a study of identical twins. TCRdb ran MiXCR on the 5' RACE reads and lists one entry per CDR3 protein. The sample holds about 900,000 distinct CDR3 sequences, 9% to 15% seen once. The CDR3 loop spans 14 amino acids. Trimming took 4 bases from V and 1 from J, leaving 10 bases between them. Germline V gene sequence: CDR1 LGHDT, CDR2 YNNKEL (reference sequence). Separately, the same data were catalogued under a study of yellow fever vaccine responses in identical twins.

Sequencing used PBMCs. This clonotype was obtained from a woman between 18 and 30 years old in good health. This sequence joins TRBV3-1 and TRBJ1-2, with D tentatively TRBD1 (6 bases). This CDR3 is CASSPDRLNYGYTF. CDR3 DNA sequence: TGTGCCAGCAGCCCGGACAGACTTAACTATGGCTACACCTTC.